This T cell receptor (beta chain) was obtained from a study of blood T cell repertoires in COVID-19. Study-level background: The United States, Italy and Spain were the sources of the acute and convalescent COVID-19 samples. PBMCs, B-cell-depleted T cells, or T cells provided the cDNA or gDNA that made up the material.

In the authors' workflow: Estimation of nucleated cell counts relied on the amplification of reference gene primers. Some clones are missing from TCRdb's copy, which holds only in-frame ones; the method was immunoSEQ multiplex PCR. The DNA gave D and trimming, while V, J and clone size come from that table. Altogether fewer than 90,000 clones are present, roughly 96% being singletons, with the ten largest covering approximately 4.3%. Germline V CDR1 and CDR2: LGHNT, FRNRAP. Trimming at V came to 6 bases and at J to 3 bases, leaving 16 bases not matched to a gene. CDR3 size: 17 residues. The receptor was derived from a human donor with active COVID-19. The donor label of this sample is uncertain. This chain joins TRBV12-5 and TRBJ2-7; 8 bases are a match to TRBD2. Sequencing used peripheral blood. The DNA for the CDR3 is TGTGCTAGTGGGATCGGTGTCGGGAGGGTCGGTAGCTACGAGCAGTACTTC. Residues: CASGIGVGRVGSYEQYF. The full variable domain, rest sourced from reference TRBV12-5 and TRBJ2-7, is DARVTQTPRHKVTEMGQEVTMRCQPILGHNTVFWYRQTMMQGLELLAYFRNRAPLDDSGMPKDRFSAEMPDATLATLKIQPSEPRDSAVYFCASGIGVGRVGSYEQYFGPGTRLTVT.